The 25 T cell receptor beta chains listed next were all sequenced from one sample in a study of a mutant IDH1 vaccine in newly diagnosed glioma. Repertoires were generated with immunoSEQ multiplex PCR, while TCRdb's copy carries only in-frame clones and drops some. The data hold approximately 60,000 clones, with roughly nine tenths observed a single time. No cognate antigen is known for these TCRs. Time point defined: week 35, safety follow-up. Doses consisted of 300 ug of mutant IDH1 20-mer peptide each, paired with topical imiquimod. Sequenced here: PBMCs, sampled from a glioma patient whose treatment included an IDH1 peptide vaccine. The receptor source for this set is a man between 35 and 55 years old with glioma.

V gene TRBV5-3 combines with J gene TRBJ2-3; 9 positions agree with TRBD2. TRBV5-3 is an ORF for which the function is uncertain. The CDR3 length is 14 residues. Trimming took 5 bases from V and 0 from J; bases not matched to a gene: 1. The CDR3 coding sequence is TGTGCCAGAAGGGGACTAGCAAGCACAGATACGCAGTATTTT. It encodes CARRGLASTDTQYF.

As concerns this clone: At one end the junction does not follow the germline gene, possibly because of a read error. V is TRBV10-1 and J is TRBJ2-5; TRBD1 or TRBD2 may be the D gene (5 bases each). This CDR3 comprises 15 residues. The germline V gene encodes CDR1 WNHNN and CDR2 SYGVQD (reference sequence). The CDR3, as DNA: TGCGCGAGCAGTGAGAGGGGCGGCAGCCAAGAGACCCAGTACTTC. Translated, it gives CASSERGGSQETQYF.

This clone was counted a single time. The genes are TRBV9 and TRBJ1-2; a possible D gene is TRBD1 (6 bases). V lost 0 bases and J 4 bases, leaving 10 bases between the germline ends. This CDR3 is 14 amino acids long. CDR1 SGDLS and CDR2 YYNGEE come from the germline V gene. The DNA of the CDR3 is TGTGCCAGCAGCGTAGATGCGGACAGCTATGGCTACACCTTC. It encodes CASSVDADSYGYTF.

The CDR3, as DNA: TGTGCCAGCACCGACAGACAGGGAAGAGAAAACTATGGCTACACCTTC. Protein product: CASTDRQGRENYGYTF. This sequence joins TRBV28 and TRBJ1-2; 7 nucleotides align to TRBD1. This CDR3 region has 16 residues. Germline V lookup: CDR1 MDHEN, CDR2 SYDVKM. Trimming took 7 bases from V and 2 from J; bases not matched to a gene: 13.

The J gene is TRBJ2-1, the V gene TRBV5-1; no clear D. Germline V CDR1 and CDR2: SGHRS, YFSETQ. The CDR3 extends over 14 amino acids. V was shortened by 2 bases and J by 2 bases, with 8 bases between the two germline ends. The CDR3 nucleotides are TGCGCCAGCAGCTTTTCCGGGCCCTACAATGAGCAGTTCTTC. This encodes CASSFSGPYNEQFF. The variable domain in full, completed from reference TRBV5-1 and TRBJ2-1, reads KAGVTQTPRYLIKTRGQQVTLSCSPISGHRSVSWYQQTPGQGLQFLFEYFSETQRNKGNFPGRFSGRQFSNSRSEMNVSTLELGDSALYLCASSFSGPYNEQFFGPGTRLTVL.

On this clone itself: An end of the junction does not agree with germline; a read error may underlie this. This rearrangement joins TRBV2 to TRBJ1-2; 7 nucleotides align to TRBD1. The length of the CDR3 is 15 residues. Germline V lookup: CDR1 SNHLY, CDR2 FYNNEI. The CDR3 sequence: CASSEEEGMGQRVSF. CDR3 coding DNA: TGTGCCAGCAGTGAAGAGGAGGGGATGGGACAGAGGGTCTCCTTC.

V and J are TRBV4-1 and TRBJ2-5, with TRBD2 identical over 10 bases. Germline CDR1 reads MGHRA; CDR2 reads YSYEKL. The length of the CDR3 is 15 residues. The V segment lost 2 bases and the J segment 4 bases; nucleotides outside the gene matches: 4. The chain's CDR3 is CASSQRLAGSETQYF. DNA for the CDR3: TGCGCCAGCAGCCAACGACTAGCGGGTTCAGAGACCCAGTACTTC.

The CDR3 coding sequence is TGTGCCAGCAGTTACGAGGTACAGCCCCAGCATTTT. As protein: CASSYEVQPQHF. This sequence joins TRBV6-6 and TRBJ1-5; D unresolved. CDR3 size: 12 residues. Germline CDR1 reads MNHNY; CDR2 reads SVGAGI (reference sequence). V lost 2 bases and J 7 bases, leaving 6 bases between the germline ends.

The gene calls are TRBV29-1 and TRBJ2-7; 8 nucleotides line up with TRBD2. This CDR3 has 13 residues. CDR1 is SQVTM, CDR2 ANQGSEA, per germline. The V gene end was trimmed by 5 bases and the J gene end by 3 bases; junction bases not matched to a gene: 6. As DNA, the CDR3 is TGCAGCGTTCGAACTAGCGGAAACTACGAGCAGTACTTC. Encoded protein: CSVRTSGNYEQYF.

This sequence joins TRBV7-3 and TRBJ1-5; 8 bases map to TRBD1. The CDR3 has 13 amino acids. V gave up 5 bases and J gave up 5 bases; unmatched junction bases: 2. Per the germline V gene, CDR1 is SGHTA and CDR2 is FQGTGA. CDR3 residues: CASSQGAYQPQHF. The CDR3 nucleotides are TGTGCCAGCAGCCAGGGGGCTTATCAGCCCCAGCATTTT.

This clone was recorded a few times. The chain uses TRBV6-5 and TRBJ1-2, with a weak D call TRBD1 (5 bases). Trimming pared 2 bases from V and 0 bases from J, leaving 10 bases between. The CDR3 is 15 amino acids. Germline V CDR1 and CDR2: MNHEY, SVGAGI. The CDR3 sequence: CASSYGAGPNYGYTF. CDR3 bases: TGTGCCAGCAGTTACGGGGCGGGCCCTAACTATGGCTACACCTTC.

V gene TRBV15 combines with J gene TRBJ1-5; 9 bases fit TRBD1. The trim removed 6 bases at V and 2 bases at J, leaving 2 bases unmatched. The CDR3 covers 14 residues. Germline-derived CDR1 and CDR2 are LNHNV and YYDKDF (reference sequence). Written as DNA, the CDR3 is TGTGCCACCAGTAGGGACAGGGGCAATCAGCCCCAGCATTTT. Its protein product is CATSRDRGNQPQHF.

CDR3 sequence: CASTQGRNQPQHF. The CDR3 coding sequence is TGTGCCAGCACTCAGGGACGCAATCAGCCCCAGCATTTT. The rearrangement joins TRBV6-5 to TRBJ1-5; maybe TRBD1 (5 bases). Trimming removed 7 bases at V and 2 bases at J, with 9 bases between. Germline V gene data show CDR1 as MNHEY and CDR2 as SVGAGI. The CDR3 consists of 13 residues.

The CDR3 loop reads CASSESLTGELFF. Here the CDR3 DNA reads TGCGCCAGCAGTGAGTCCCTCACCGGGGAGCTGTTTTTT. The rearrangement joins TRBV10-1 to TRBJ2-2; D remains ambiguous. Germline V gene lookup returns CDR1 WNHNN and CDR2 SYGVQD (reference sequence). The length of the CDR3 is 13 residues. V was clipped by 0 bases and J by 4 bases, with 3 bases between them.

This chain links TRBV5-1 with TRBJ2-3; TRBD2 agrees at 10 bases. From germline, CDR1 is SGHRS and CDR2 YFSETQ. The V segment lost 1 base and the J segment 4 bases; nucleotides outside the gene matches: 9. The CDR3 extends over 17 amino acids. The CDR3 DNA is TGCGCCAGCAGCTTGAGGGCTAGCGGGAGTGGAGCAGATACGCAGTATTTT. It yields the protein CASSLRASGSGADTQYF. Full variable domain (remainder filled in from reference TRBV5-1 and TRBJ2-3): KAGVTQTPRYLIKTRGQQVTLSCSPISGHRSVSWYQQTPGQGLQFLFEYFSETQRNKGNFPGRFSGRQFSNSRSEMNVSTLELGDSALYLCASSLRASGSGADTQYFGPGTRLTVL.

The chain combines TRBV27 with TRBJ1-5; D uncertain. The CDR3 totals 14 residues. Germline CDR1 and CDR2: MNHEY and SMNVEV (reference sequence). V lost 4 bases to trimming and J lost 1 base, with 8 bases between them. The chain's CDR3 is CASSSPGSNQPQHF. CDR3 nucleotide sequence: TGTGCCAGCAGTTCTCCGGGCAGCAATCAGCCCCAGCATTTT.

The rearrangement links TRBV15 to TRBJ2-7; a possible D gene is TRBD1 (5 bases). Germline V gene data show CDR1 as LNHNV and CDR2 as YYDKDF (reference sequence). This CDR3 is 13 amino acids long. V was pared by 4 bases and J by 3 bases, with 10 bases between. The CDR3: CATSNLQDYEQYF. CDR3 bases: TGTGCCACCAGCAATTTACAGGACTACGAGCAGTACTTC.

The chain employs TRBV7-2 and TRBJ2-6; D uncertain. V lost 3 bases, J lost 3 bases, and 3 bases lay in between. Germline V lookup: CDR1 SGHTA, CDR2 FQGNSA. This CDR3 is 13 amino acids long. In DNA form, the CDR3 reads TGTGCCAGCAGCTTTTTTGGGGCCAACGTCCTGACTTTC. Translated, it gives CASSFFGANVLTF.

The chain carries TRBV7-9 and TRBJ1-3; 10 nucleotides line up with TRBD1. The V gene's germline CDR1 is SEHNR and CDR2 FQNEAQ (reference sequence). The J segment lost 2 bases and the V segment lost 4 bases, leaving 5 bases of the junction unmatched. The CDR3 is 16 residues long. As DNA, the CDR3 is TGTGCCAGCAGCTCCACGGGACAGGGGACTGGAAACACCATATATTTT. Encoded protein: CASSSTGQGTGNTIYF. Full variable domain (missing parts from reference TRBV7-9 and TRBJ1-3): DTGVSQNPRHKITKRGQNVTFRCDPISEHNRLYWYRQTLGQGPEFLTYFQNEAQLEKSRLLSDRFSAERPKGSFSTLEIQRTEQGDSAMYLCASSSTGQGTGNTIYFGEGSWLTVV.

This CDR3 is CASSSGQGKDTQYF. The CDR3 DNA reads as TGTGCCAGCAGCTCTGGACAGGGCAAAGATACGCAGTATTTT. The chain couples TRBV5-4 to TRBJ2-3, with TRBD1 matching over 8 bases. From germline, CDR1 is SGHNT and CDR2 YYREEE (reference sequence). J gave up 5 bases and V 3 bases, and 5 bases lay outside the gene matches. There are 14 residues in the CDR3.

V is TRBV7-8 and J is TRBJ2-7; 7 nucleotides align to TRBD1. The CDR3 is 15 residues long. CDR1 and CDR2 from the germline V gene are SGHVS and FQNEAQ. V shed 5 bases, J shed 4 bases, and the junction held 11 bases outside the gene matches. The CDR3 DNA sequence: TGTGCCAGCAGCCCCTACCCCGCAGGGGGATACGAGCAGTACTTC. Translation: CASSPYPAGGYEQYF.

The rearrangement uses TRBV6-5 and TRBJ2-3; D may be TRBD1 (6 bases). V gave up 6 bases and J gave up 4 bases, with 11 bases separating them. The germline CDR1 and CDR2 sequences are MNHEY and SVGAGI. The CDR3 is 13 amino acids. Here the CDR3 reads CASRTPGADTQYF. CDR3 DNA sequence: TGTGCCAGCAGAACCCCAGGGGCAGATACGCAGTATTTT.

This CDR3 reads CASSLMQNEKLFF. Here the CDR3 DNA reads TGTGCCAGCAGCTTAATGCAGAATGAAAAACTGTTTTTT. The chain uses TRBV7-9 and TRBJ1-4; D uncertain. CDR3 length: 13 amino acids. Germline V gene data show CDR1 as SEHNR and CDR2 as FQNEAQ (reference sequence). V lost 2 bases, J lost 5 bases, and 6 bases lay in between.

The V call is TRBV27, the J call TRBJ2-1, with TRBD2 matching over 9 bases. The V and J ends lost 2 bases and 6 bases, in that order; junction bases with no gene match: 20. There are 20 residues in the CDR3. Germline-derived CDR1 and CDR2 are MNHEY and SMNVEV (reference sequence). The CDR3 sequence: CASSLQVPGVAGVSGNEQFF. In DNA, the CDR3 is TGTGCCAGCAGTTTACAGGTCCCCGGAGTAGCGGGAGTTTCCGGCAATGAGCAGTTCTTC.

This clone was seen a single time. V usage is TRBV6-4 and J usage is TRBJ2-1; TRBD2 is a possible D gene (7 bases). The germline V gene encodes CDR1 MRHNA and CDR2 SNTAGT. The CDR3 length is 14 residues. V gave up 2 bases and J gave up 9 bases, with 14 bases separating them. The CDR3 DNA follows: TGTGCCAGCAGTGACGGGACCGGGGGGCGTGAGCAGTTCTTC. It specifies CASSDGTGGREQFF.